The T cell receptor (beta chain) described here comes from a study of blood T cell repertoires in COVID-19. Study at large: In each case, the material was cDNA or gDNA derived from T cells, B-cell-depleted T cells, or PBMCs.

This CDR3 is 15 amino acids long. V lost 7 bases to trimming and J lost 0 bases, with 13 bases between them. In germline, CDR1 is MNHEY, CDR2 SVGAGI. In the study's own analysis: It was from reference gene primer amplification that nucleated cell counts were estimated. Clones were sequenced by immunoSEQ multiplex PCR, and TCRdb holds only the in-frame ones, with some missing. From that table come the V and J calls and clone size; the DNA was used to work out D and trimming. Of roughly 140,000 clones listed, about 82% are singletons. This TCR was sampled from a woman between 35 and 50 years old with active or convalescent COVID-19. Specimen: peripheral blood. This sequence joins TRBV6-5 and TRBJ1-3, with no clear D. This chain's CDR3 is CASTATRSSGNTIYF. The CDR3 DNA sequence: TGTGCCAGCACCGCAACACGGAGCTCTGGAAACACCATATATTTT.